A selection of T cell receptor beta chains follows, all from one sample in a study of Ad26.COV2.S vaccination and SARS-CoV-2 variants. Data came from immunoSEQ multiplex PCR; TCRdb stores just in-frame clones and leaves some out. The sample has 350,000 to 450,000 clones; over 80% are singletons. This specimen was peripheral blood, taken in a trial of Ad26.COV2.S vaccine versus placebo. The origin of the receptors is a person aged 18-65 years who received the Ad26.COV2.S COVID-19 vaccine or a placebo. The CDR3 runs from the conserved cysteine through the conserved F or W. A D gene is named only where the DNA matches it firmly. A clone size is listed for some rows: how often the clone was seen (once, few, many), or a class if it is expanded.

size: .
J: TRBJ2-2
V: TRBV7-8
D: TRBD2
DNA: TGTGCCAGCAGCTTAAACAGCGGGGGGTTGAGGGAGCTGTTTTTT
CDR3: CASSLNSGGLRELFF

size: .
J: TRBJ2-7
V: TRBV27
D: .
DNA: TGTGCCAGCAGTTTATCATGGGGAATACTGGCCTACGAGCAGTACTTC
CDR3: CASSLSWGILAYEQYF

size: .
J: TRBJ1-4
V: TRBV6-2/TRBV6-3
D: .
DNA: TGTGCCAGCAGTGTGCAGGACGGGGCGGCGGAAAAACTGTTTTTT
CDR3: CASSVQDGAAEKLFF

size: once
J: TRBJ1-2
V: TRBV5-1
D: TRBD1
DNA: TGCGCCAGCAGTATAGGACAGGGGGCGAATGGCTACACCTTC
CDR3: CASSIGQGANGYTF

size: .
J: TRBJ1-4
V: TRBV5-1
D: .
DNA: TGCGCCAGCAGCTTGGCCCTAGGGTCTAATGAAAAACTGTTTTTT
CDR3: CASSLALGSNEKLFF

size: .
J: TRBJ1-1
V: TRBV6-5
D: .
DNA: TGTGCCAGCAGTTACCCCCGGCCCGGGGGGCGCGAAGCTTTCTTT
CDR3: CASSYPRPGGREAFF

size: .
J: TRBJ2-7
V: TRBV13
D: .
DNA: TGTGCCAGCAGTCTAAAACGAGGGACCTACGAGCAGTACTTC
CDR3: CASSLKRGTYEQYF

size: .
J: TRBJ2-5
V: TRBV5-1
D: TRBD1
DNA: TGCGCCAGCAGCTTGGGGGACAGGATGCCATCAGAGACCCAGTACTTC
CDR3: CASSLGDRMPSETQYF

size: .
J: TRBJ1-1
V: TRBV18
D: TRBD1
DNA: TGTGCCAGCTCACCTTTGGGACAGACCAATTTGCCGGAAGCTTTCTTT
CDR3: CASSPLGQTNLPEAFF

size: .
J: TRBJ2-7
V: TRBV18
D: .
DNA: TGTGCCAGCTCACCACCGGCAGGCGACTACGAGCAGTACTTC
CDR3: CASSPPAGDYEQYF

size: once
J: TRBJ1-4
V: TRBV5-6
D: .
DNA: TGTGCCAGCAGCCCTGGGGGGAATGAAAAACTGTTTTTT
CDR3: CASSPGGNEKLFF

size: .
J: TRBJ2-3
V: TRBV5-1
D: .
DNA: TGCGCCAGCAGCTTGGATGGGGTCCCTAGCACAGATACGCAGTATTTT
CDR3: CASSLDGVPSTDTQYF

size: once
J: TRBJ2-7
V: TRBV30
D: .
DNA: TGTGCCTGGAGTGTAATCGGCTACGAGCAGTACTTC
CDR3: CAWSVIGYEQYF

size: .
J: TRBJ2-7
V: TRBV7-9
D: .
DNA: TGTGCCAGCAGCTTAGAATACGAGCAGTACTTC
CDR3: CASSLEYEQYF

size: .
J: TRBJ2-3
V: TRBV6-2/TRBV6-3
D: TRBD2
DNA: TGTGCCAGCAGTCCCGGGTTAGCGGGGGACACAGATACGCAGTATTTT
CDR3: CASSPGLAGDTDTQYF

size: once
J: TRBJ1-2
V: TRBV30
D: TRBD1
DNA: TGTGCCTGGAGTGGGGACAGGGCTCTTTCGGGCTACACCTTC
CDR3: CAWSGDRALSGYTF

size: once
J: TRBJ2-1
V: TRBV30
D: .
DNA: TGTGCCTGGAGTGAGCCGGGACTGTCATCCTACAATGAGCAGTTCTTC
CDR3: CAWSEPGLSSYNEQFF

size: .
J: TRBJ2-2
V: TRBV5-1
D: .
DNA: TGCGCCAGCAGCTTGGCGGGCAGGCCGAACACCGGGGAGCTGTTTTTT
CDR3: CASSLAGRPNTGELFF

size: .
J: TRBJ1-1
V: TRBV29-1
D: TRBD1
DNA: TGCAGCGTGGCACGCGGGACAGGGGGAGGTGAAGCTTTCTTT
CDR3: CSVARGTGGGEAFF

size: .
J: TRBJ2-5
V: TRBV3-1/TRBV3-2
D: .
DNA: TGTGCCAGCAGCCCCAGCGGAGGCGGCGGGGCGATTCAAGAGACCCAGTACTTC
CDR3: CASSPSGGGGAIQETQYF

size: .
J: TRBJ1-2
V: TRBV19
D: .
DNA: TGTGCCAGTAGTATATCCTCGGGCGGTCGCTATGGCTACACCTTC
CDR3: CASSISSGGRYGYTF

size: .
J: TRBJ1-1
V: TRBV6-5
D: .
DNA: TGTGCCAGCAGCGGTCGGGGGGACACTGAAGCTTTCTTT
CDR3: CASSGRGDTEAFF

size: .
J: TRBJ2-7
V: TRBV5-1
D: TRBD1
DNA: TGCGCCAGCAGCTTGTCCGGGACAGGCTTCTACGAGCAGTACTTC
CDR3: CASSLSGTGFYEQYF

size: .
J: TRBJ2-5
V: TRBV19
D: .
DNA: TGTGCCAGTAGTACCTATACGGCGGGTCCCCAAGAGACCCAGTACTTC
CDR3: CASSTYTAGPQETQYF

size: once
J: TRBJ2-5
V: TRBV5-1
D: .
DNA: TGCGCCAGCAGCTTGGATCGAGAGACCCAGTACTTC
CDR3: CASSLDRETQYF

size: .
J: TRBJ2-5
V: TRBV11-2
D: .
DNA: TGTGCCAGCAGCTTAGACTCGACAGGGAGGTTAGAGACCCAGTACTTC
CDR3: CASSLDSTGRLETQYF

size: once
J: TRBJ2-3
V: TRBV29-1
D: .
DNA: TGCAGCGCAGACACCCAGGGAGTTGCGGGAGATACGCAGTATTTT
CDR3: CSADTQGVAGDTQYF

size: .
J: TRBJ2-1
V: TRBV28
D: .
DNA: TGTGCCAGCAGTGGCTTTGAGGGGGGCTCCTACAATGAGCAGTTCTTC
CDR3: CASSGFEGGSYNEQFF

size: .
J: TRBJ1-2
V: TRBV13
D: .
DNA: TGTGCCAGCAGCATAGACAGCGAGGAGGCCTATGGCTACACCTTC
CDR3: CASSIDSEEAYGYTF

size: .
J: TRBJ1-3
V: TRBV23-1
D: .
DNA: TGCGCCAGCATCCGGGAGACAGACCCGACTTTTCGGCCCCTACTTGAGGATGGAAACACCATATATTTT
CDR3: CASIRETDPTFRPLLEDGNTIYF

size: .
J: TRBJ2-3
V: TRBV29-1
D: TRBD2
DNA: TGCAGCTGGACTAGCGGGGAAACAGATACGCAGTATTTT
CDR3: CSWTSGETDTQYF